This T cell receptor beta chain is drawn from a study of T cell changes during pregnancy in multiple sclerosis. TCRdb keeps only in-frame clones here, not all; method: immunoSEQ multiplex PCR. The sample consists of about 120,000 clones, roughly 92% of them appearing once. This TCR was recovered from a female donor with multiple sclerosis, enrolled in a pregnancy study. The source was peripheral blood, collected before pregnancy.

DNA for the CDR3: TGTGCCAGCAGTTACCGCAGGGGAAACTATGGCTACACCTTC. Amino acids: CASSYRRGNYGYTF. This rearrangement joins TRBV6-5 to TRBJ1-2, with D possibly matching TRBD1 (6 bases). V was shortened by 2 bases and J by 2 bases, with 9 bases between the two germline ends. Looked up from germline, CDR1 is MNHEY and CDR2 is SVGAGI. There are 14 residues in the CDR3.